This T cell receptor beta chain was sequenced during a study of tumor-infiltrating lymphocytes in oesophageal squamous cell carcinoma. TCRdb reprocessed the PCR reads via MiXCR and lists one record per CDR3 protein. The sample yields approximately 20,000 distinct CDR3 sequences, roughly 40% seen once. The CDR3 sequence is 14 residues long. In germline, CDR1 is SGDLS, CDR2 YYNGEE. The sample consisted of esophageal tumor tissue. This chain joins TRBV9 and TRBJ2-5; perhaps D is TRBD1 or TRBD2 (5 bases each). The J call may be in error: the DNA end matches TRBJ2-7 better. This clonotype originated in a male donor with esophageal squamous cell carcinoma. The chain's CDR3 is CASEGRQPSYEQYF. Here the CDR3 DNA reads TGTGCCAGCGAGGGGAGACAGCCCTCCTACGAGCAGTACTTC.